These 20 T cell receptor beta chains came from one sample sequenced in a study of long-term antiretroviral therapy in people with HIV. The immunoSEQ assay was v3.0, run at survey level. Sequenced by immunoSEQ multiplex PCR; TCRdb stores in-frame clones only, minus some. Of approximately 22,000 clones listed, 86% are singletons. Sequences were derived from unsorted PBMCs, sampled 1.3 years after starting antiretroviral therapy. These receptors originate from a man aged 55 to 70 with HIV.

This sequence joins TRBV27 and TRBJ2-7, with unresolved D. Germline V gene lookup returns CDR1 MNHEY and CDR2 SMNVEV (reference sequence). Trimming removed 2 bases from V and 1 base from J, with 15 bases in between. CDR3 length: 16 residues. CDR3 nucleotides: TGTGCCAGCAGTTTAAATCTGCTAAAACCTTCCTACGAGCAGTACTTC. It encodes CASSLNLLKPSYEQYF.

J is TRBJ2-3 and V is TRBV28, with D perhaps matching TRBD2 (6 bases). The V gene lost 6 bases and the J gene lost 2 bases, with 12 bases spanning the gap. Germline assignment: CDR1 MDHEN and CDR2 SYDVKM. The CDR3 totals 14 residues. The chain's CDR3 is CASSPGLDTDTQYF. CDR3 in DNA: TGTGCCAGCAGCCCGGGACTCGACACAGATACGCAGTATTTT.

This clone was seen once. The chain is built from TRBV9 and TRBJ1-2, with D tentatively TRBD1 (6 bases). The CDR3 length is 14 residues. V dropped 4 bases and J dropped 6 bases, with 16 bases sitting between them. The V gene's germline CDR1 is SGDLS and CDR2 YYNGEE. The chain's CDR3 is CASSPNSGVDGYTF. The DNA of the CDR3 is TGTGCCAGCAGCCCTAATTCAGGGGTGGATGGCTACACCTTC.

The J gene is TRBJ2-1, the V gene TRBV5-1; 12 positions agree with TRBD1. The CDR3 extends over 14 amino acids. The V segment lost 5 bases and the J segment 9 bases; nucleotides outside the gene matches: 6. Germline loops: CDR1 SGHRS, CDR2 YFSETQ. In nucleotides, the CDR3 is TGCGCCAGCAGTGTTGGGACAGGGGGCGGTGAGCAGTTCTTC. Its protein is CASSVGTGGGEQFF.

The rearrangement links TRBV9 to TRBJ1-2; the D is unclear. The CDR3 contains 14 residues. Trimming shortened V by 3 bases and J by 4 bases, and 13 bases separated the two germline ends. CDR1 and CDR2 (germline): SGDLS, YYNGEE. For the CDR3, the DNA is TGTGCCAGCAGCGCTTACATGGAATCCTATGGCTACACCTTC. It translates to CASSAYMESYGYTF.

J is TRBJ2-7 and V is TRBV6-5, with D maybe TRBD2 (6 bases). Germline V gene sequence: CDR1 MNHEY, CDR2 SVGAGI. The CDR3 length is 14 residues. The V end was cut by 5 bases, the J end by 6 bases, with 17 bases between. For the CDR3, the DNA is TGTGCCAGCAGTCTCGGAGGGGTGCTTACCGAGCAGTACTTC. Its protein product is CASSLGGVLTEQYF.

The chain recombines TRBV7-2 with TRBJ2-3, with 9 bases matching TRBD2. This CDR3 comprises 14 residues. J was trimmed by 5 bases and V by 1 base; bases with no gene match: 1. CDR1 and CDR2 (germline): SGHTA, FQGNSA. CDR3 nucleotides: TGTGCCAGCAGCTTAGGCGGGGGGGTAGATACGCAGTATTTT. Its translation is CASSLGGGVDTQYF.

The CDR3 loop is CASSLANYGYTF. The CDR3 bases are TGTGCCAGCAGCTTAGCAAACTATGGCTACACCTTC. The chain joins TRBV7-2 to TRBJ1-2; D unclear. This CDR3 contains 12 residues. The germline gives CDR1 SGHTA, CDR2 FQGNSA. Trimming pared 0 bases from V and 2 bases from J, leaving 1 base between.

The chain couples TRBV5-1 to TRBJ2-4; no firm D call. V gave up 0 bases and J gave up 0 bases, with 4 bases separating them. CDR3 size: 14 residues. Germline V gene data show CDR1 as SGHRS and CDR2 as YFSETQ. The CDR3 DNA reads TGCGCCAGCAGCTTGGGACTAGCCAAAAACATTCAGTACTTC. It is translated as CASSLGLAKNIQYF. The complete variable domain, with remaining parts taken from reference TRBV5-1 and TRBJ2-4, reads KAGVTQTPRYLIKTRGQQVTLSCSPISGHRSVSWYQQTPGQGLQFLFEYFSETQRNKGNFPGRFSGRQFSNSRSEMNVSTLELGDSALYLCASSLGLAKNIQYFGAGTRLSVL.

This clone appeared a few times. This chain connects TRBV4-1 to TRBJ2-1, with TRBD2 matching over 7 bases. The ends lost 3 bases at V and 9 bases at J; junction bases unmatched: 17. This CDR3 spans 17 amino acids. The V gene's germline CDR1 is MGHRA and CDR2 YSYEKL. CDR3 coding DNA: TGCGCCAGCAGCCAGGCTCCTCCCGGACTAGAGGAGGGTGAGCAGTTCTTC. Translation: CASSQAPPGLEEGEQFF.

This sequence joins TRBV6-5 and TRBJ2-7; maybe TRBD1 (5 bases). The length of the CDR3 is 16 residues. The germline V and J ends were trimmed by 0 bases and 2 bases, with 14 bases remaining between them. CDR1 is MNHEY, CDR2 SVGAGI, per germline. The CDR3 sequence: CASSYSFTGPTYEQYF. CDR3 sequence (DNA): TGTGCCAGCAGTTACTCGTTCACAGGACCCACCTACGAGCAGTACTTC.

The chain joins TRBV6-5 to TRBJ2-1, with TRBD2 identical over 9 bases. Germline values: CDR1 MNHEY, CDR2 SVGAGI. The CDR3 extends over 15 amino acids. Trimming took 5 bases from V and 4 from J; bases not matched to a gene: 6. The CDR3 sequence: CASSPGLADYNEQFF. CDR3 sequence (DNA): TGTGCCAGCAGTCCGGGACTAGCAGATTACAATGAGCAGTTCTTC.

The gene calls are TRBV7-9 and TRBJ1-5, with D uncertain. Trimming stripped 5 bases from V and 11 bases from J, with 19 bases between. The germline CDR1 and CDR2 sequences are SEHNR and FQNEAQ (reference sequence). The CDR3 spans 14 residues. The CDR3 here is CASSRGWNSIAQHF. CDR3 sequence (DNA): TGTGCCAGCAGCCGCGGTTGGAACTCGATAGCCCAGCATTTT.

The chain couples TRBV10-1 to TRBJ2-5; no reliable D call. Germline V gene data show CDR1 as WNHNN and CDR2 as SYGVQD (reference sequence). CDR3 length: 13 residues. V lost 2 bases and J lost 3, with 7 bases in between. CDR3 amino acids: CASSERVKETQYF. The CDR3, as DNA: TGCGCCAGCAGTGAGCGAGTCAAAGAGACCCAGTACTTC.

The rearrangement links TRBV4-1 to TRBJ2-5; D is perhaps TRBD2 (7 bases). CDR3 length: 15 amino acids. Germline CDR1 and CDR2: MGHRA and YSYEKL. Between the trimmed V and J ends, which lost 1 base and 4 bases, there was a span of 13 bases. CDR3 sequence (DNA): TGCGCCAGCAGCCAAGCCGGGGGCGGGGGAGAGACCCAGTACTTC. Its translation: CASSQAGGGGETQYF.

This clone was seen only once. The genes are TRBV10-3 and TRBJ2-1, with 7 bases aligning to TRBD2. The CDR3 has 16 amino acids. V lost 6 bases and J lost 0; bases outside the gene matches: 8. CDR1 and CDR2 from the germline V gene are ENHRY and SYGVKD. As DNA, the CDR3 is TGTGCCATCAGGAACCGCGGCGGGAGCTCCTACAATGAGCAGTTCTTC. Residues: CAIRNRGGSSYNEQFF.

The chain links TRBV2 to TRBJ1-5, with TRBD1 matching 10 bases. The CDR3 covers 15 residues. Trimming took 6 bases from V and 7 from J; bases not matched to a gene: 9. Per the germline V gene, CDR1 is SNHLY and CDR2 is FYNNEI. The CDR3 nucleotides read TGTGCCAGCAGGACGGACAGGGGGGTAGAGCAGCCCCAGCATTTT. Protein product: CASRTDRGVEQPQHF.

The chain links TRBV5-1 to TRBJ1-3; D uncertain. Germline CDR1 and CDR2: SGHRS and YFSETQ. This CDR3 has 13 amino acids. Trimming cost V 4 bases and J 3 bases, with 8 bases left between them. CDR3 sequence: CASSPRGGNTIYF. The CDR3 DNA sequence: TGCGCCAGCAGCCCTCGGGGTGGAAACACCATATATTTT. Filled out from reference TRBV5-1 and TRBJ1-3, the complete variable domain reads KAGVTQTPRYLIKTRGQQVTLSCSPISGHRSVSWYQQTPGQGLQFLFEYFSETQRNKGNFPGRFSGRQFSNSRSEMNVSTLELGDSALYLCASSPRGGNTIYFGEGSWLTVV.

V and J are TRBV6-1 and TRBJ1-5, with 10 bases matching TRBD1. Germline V gene lookup returns CDR1 MNHNS and CDR2 SASEGT. V lost 11 bases to trimming and J lost 5 bases; unmatched junction nucleotides: 9. The CDR3 extends over 14 amino acids. The DNA of the CDR3 is TGTGCCGGCGCGGGACAGGGGATCTATCAGCCCCAGCATTTT. This translates into CAGAGQGIYQPQHF.

Only one count was recorded for this clone. The chain links TRBV5-4 to TRBJ2-2; D is ambiguous. V lost 1 base to trimming and J lost 6 bases, with 13 bases between them. CDR1 and CDR2 (germline): SGHNT, YYREEE (reference sequence). This CDR3 is built from 15 residues. The DNA of the CDR3 is TGTGCCAGCAGCTTGTATGCTAGTATGGCCGGGGAGCTGTTTTTT. Translated: CASSLYASMAGELFF.